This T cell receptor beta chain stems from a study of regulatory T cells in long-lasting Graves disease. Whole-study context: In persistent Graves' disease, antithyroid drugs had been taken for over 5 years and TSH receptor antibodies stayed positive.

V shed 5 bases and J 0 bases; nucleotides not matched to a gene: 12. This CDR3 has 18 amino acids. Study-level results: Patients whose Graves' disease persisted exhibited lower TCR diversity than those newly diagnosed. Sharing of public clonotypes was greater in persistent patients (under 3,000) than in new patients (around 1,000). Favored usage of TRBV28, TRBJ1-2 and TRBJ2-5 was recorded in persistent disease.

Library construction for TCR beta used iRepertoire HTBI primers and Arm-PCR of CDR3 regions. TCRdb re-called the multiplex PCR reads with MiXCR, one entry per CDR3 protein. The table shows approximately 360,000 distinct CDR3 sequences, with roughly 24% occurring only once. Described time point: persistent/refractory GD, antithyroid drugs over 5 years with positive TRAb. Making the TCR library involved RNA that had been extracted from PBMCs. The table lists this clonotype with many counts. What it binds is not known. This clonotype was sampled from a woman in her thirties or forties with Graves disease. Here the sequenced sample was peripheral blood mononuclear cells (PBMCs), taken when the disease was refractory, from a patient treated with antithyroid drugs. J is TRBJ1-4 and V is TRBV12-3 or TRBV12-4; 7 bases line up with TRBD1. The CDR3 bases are TGTGCCAGCAGTAACAAATGGGACAGACTGTCAACTAATGAAAAACTGTTTTTT. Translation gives CASSNKWDRLSTNEKLFF.